The T cell receptor beta chain under discussion was sequenced for a study of cytomegalovirus exposure and HLA in healthy donors (TCRdb year 2017). About the full investigation: An earlier analysis of roughly 630 of the donors reported approximately 290 Gb of sequence data and roughly 100 million unique TCR beta sequences from around 200 million T cells. An early release covering about 600 HLA-typed donors comprised approximately 300 gigabases of sequencing data and approximately 85 million unique TCR sequences. The genetic ancestry cluster associated with self-reported Caucasian donors included about 81% of the roughly 400 genotyped donors. The study was designed to test whether signatures of past pathogen exposure could be identified by cataloging public T cell receptors. The study used immunosequencing to profile the T cell repertoires of 666 subjects and linked those repertoires to cytomegalovirus serostatus. A separate validation cohort of roughly 110 different subjects was used in addition to the roughly 670-subject first cohort. To predict cytomegalovirus infection status, the study combined high-throughput TCR immunosequencing, statistical association of individual TCRs with disease status, and machine learning. To study patterns of TCR occurrence, a later analysis re-analyzed previously published TCR beta repertoires from around 670 donors and added high-resolution HLA genotyping. Rather than drawing on any new phenotypic data, the later analysis identified candidate immune exposures from TCR beta sequences and the way those sequences occurred across donors. An earlier analysis of approximately 640 of the donors applied high-throughput TCR beta sequencing to assess whether each TCR beta V gene segment acted as functional or pseudogenic. Donor age, sex, ethnicity and CMV serostatus were compiled alongside the repertoire data. A later genetic analysis took genome-wide SNP genotypes for about 65% of the 666 donors and used that subset as a discovery cohort. All discovery cohort repertoires had been generated using a single sequencing platform. Both class I and class II loci were covered by HLA typing, at four-digit resolution. Typing coverage varied by locus: roughly 620-640 donors for A, B, C, DRB1 and DQB1; more than 500 for DQA1; nearly 610 for DPA1; roughly 450 for DPB1. A handful of DR-DQ haplotypes were handled as single units for association and clustering because linkage in the cohort was strong. Among over 350 genotyped donors of the cohort, an average of approximately 230,000 unique TCR beta nucleotide sequences were sequenced per donor, roughly 18% of them non-productive.

CDR1 and CDR2 (SGHNT, YENEEA) derive from the germline V gene. The germline ends are 5 bases apart after V is trimmed by 6 bases and J by 0 bases. Reading from cysteine to phenylalanine, the CDR3 counts 12 amino acids. Only the CDR3 portion is preserved as DNA: 36 bases, with reading frame beginning at the first base. Beyond this particular receptor, the publication reports: The earlier analysis of approximately 590 of the donors excluded some 16 rarely observed V segments, including chromosome 9 orphons, because counts were too low. In a later analysis, most CMV-associated TCR beta chains were found to appear HLA-restricted, with HLA associations seemingly driven largely by CMV exposure. In this cohort, only TCR beta chains were sequenced, and detectable features were limited by the absence of alpha or paired-chain data. Across donors, most TCR sequences were observed very rarely, whereas some public TCRs were present in many individuals. HLA typing was unavailable for some donors at each locus, so association tests used only the typed subset. The authors suggested that the approach could potentially be extended to other disease states and immunological phenotypes. Correlated functional status among segregating V segments might reflect linkage disequilibrium, but an unknown experimental factor could not be ruled out. Immune exposure information for the cohort was limited to CMV serostatus. In a later analysis, TCR association rates were found to vary across HLA loci, with the most associated TCRs seen for DRB1 alleles and the fewest for HLA-C alleles. At a false discovery rate of 0.05, a later analysis linked fewer than 20,000 TCR beta sequences to specific HLA alleles. In the study, around 150 TCR beta chains were listed as associated with cytomegalovirus. A further reported finding was that TCR beta sequences accurately predicted the HLA-A and HLA-B alleles for most subjects in the first cohort. The classifier was reported to diagnose cytomegalovirus status with high specificity and sensitivity in both the original and validation cohorts. An association between a missense DCLRE1C variant and V-gene and J-gene trimming of TCR beta chains was found in a later genetic analysis and replicated in an independent cohort. Broadly in line with IMGT annotations, most TCR beta V segments showed up in productive rearrangements about 87% or about 30% of the time in an earlier analysis of under 700 of the donors. In vitro tests confirmed that three of the cytomegalovirus-associated TCR beta chains recognize cytomegalovirus antigens. In a later analysis, several top co-occurrence clusters were reported to appear linked to parvovirus B19, influenza, CMV and Epstein-Barr virus. Assigning TCR associations to individual alleles was difficult when HLA alleles, especially DR and DQ, strongly co-occurred. Some IMGT-functional V segments, including TRBV6-2 and TRBV6-3, could not be distinguished by the 87-base-pair reads and were therefore excluded. A cluster of highly shared sequence variants was judged likely to be a technical artifact of the sequencing pipeline. Roughly uniform sequencing depth across donors was assumed in presence/absence analyses, although this assumption may not hold. In a later analysis, HLA-associated TCR beta chains showed more clonal expansion and lower generation probabilities than non-associated chains that were equally common. In a later genetic analysis, fewer N-insertions in productive TCRs were reported among donors in an Asian-associated ancestry cluster than the approximately 670-donor mean.

Library preparation used the immunoSEQ multiplex PCR assay. For the multiplex PCR, a mixture combining 60 forward primers for TCR Vbeta segments and 13 reverse primers for TCR Jbeta segments was used. A multiplex PCR assay on genomic DNA amplified the CDR3 region of rearranged TCR beta genes. On the Illumina HiSeq System, the amplified TCR beta libraries were sequenced as 87-base-pair reads. From the authors' description of their analysis: Across the 670 or so repertoires, a later analysis counted 75 million to 90 million unique TCR beta chains, 8.5 million to 12 million of which were shared by at least two donors. Raw reads were error-corrected and collapsed into unique sequences with a nearest-neighbor algorithm that merged closely related sequences to remove PCR and sequencing errors. CDR3 sequences were aligned to IMGT reference sequences to assign V, D and J gene segments. For a sequence to be retained, a match of at least six nucleotides was required to both a V gene segment and a J gene segment. A rearrangement was called productive if the CDR3 had no stop codons and remained in frame with V and J, and every other rearrangement was called non-productive. CDR3 was defined according to IMGT convention as the region running from the second conserved V-encoded cysteine to the conserved J-encoded phenylalanine. In an earlier analysis of around 600 of the donors, sequences lacking an unambiguous match to a single V gene segment were excluded. An earlier analysis of approximately 590 of the donors classified V segments as functional when productive rearrangements were above 56.7% and as segregating when the standard deviation between donors was above 5%. A statistical classification framework was developed to diagnose cytomegalovirus status using the catalog of TCR beta chain sequences. A later analysis assigned V and J genes by comparing TCR nucleotide sequences with IMGT/GENE-DB human TR gene sequences. In a later analysis, CDR3 sequences and most-parsimonious VDJ recombination scenarios were assigned using the TCRdist pipeline. In a later analysis, each TCR beta chain was defined by its CDR3 amino acid sequence together with its V-gene family, and reads without a unique V-gene family were excluded. As a way to deal with suspected cross-contamination and a sequencing artifact, a later analysis dropped 450 to 700 nucleotide sequences that were highly shared and had low generation probability. A later analysis calculated a clonal expansion index for each public chain from normalized within-repertoire ranks of inferred template counts. In a later analysis, generation probabilities were computed using a VDJ recombination model fitted to out-of-frame rearrangements, and the results were checked against IGoR. Hypergeometric tests were used in a later analysis to score TCR-TCR, TCR-HLA and TCR-CMV co-occurrence, with a repertoire-size bias correction applied to the TCR pairs. To estimate false discovery rates, a later analysis permuted the HLA or CMV assignments 20 times. In a later analysis, co-occurring TCRs were grouped with DBSCAN, and TCRdist sequence similarity was added when clustering was performed within HLA-allele-positive subsets. Co-occurrence clustering excluded repertoires with fewer than 30,000 or more than 120,000 public chains, plus five with anomalous nucleotide sharing. Drawn from immuneACCESS, this table holds only the in-frame rearrangements with V and J called that TCRdb kept. Clones are partly lost; checked studies trace under half to an unresolved V gene and leave the rest unexplained. V, J and clone size are taken as reported in that table, and D and trimming were inferred from the DNA itself. For this sample the table gives approximately 150,000 clones, of which about 83% were detected only once. Around 4.9% of the sample is held by the ten biggest clonotypes.

The cohort was made up of 650 to 700 healthy bone marrow donors. At the time of sampling, every cohort member was nominally healthy, though immune exposures that went unrecorded were likely present. The donor was CMV seropositive and was included in the group of 290 or so seropositive cohort members. Every donor gave a peripheral blood sample, and the peripheral blood mononuclear cells from that sample were used for TCR beta sequencing. The Qiagen DNeasy Blood Extraction Kit was used to extract genomic DNA from the blood cell samples. On this clone itself: The clone's antigen remains unknown. No much larger clonotype is one base removed from it; base qualities were not supplied.

This TCR derives from a girl aged 5 to 17 in good health and CMV-seropositive. This chain is built from TRBV11-3 and TRBJ1-1, with an unclear D gene assignment. Material: PBMCs. The CDR3 loop reads CASSPLNTEAFF. The sequence in DNA is TGTGCCAGCAGTCCCTTGAACACTGAAGCTTTCTTT.